These T cell receptor beta chains were read from a single sample in a study of shared clonotypes between healthy human individuals. Clones were read by immunoSEQ multiplex PCR, and TCRdb kept only the in-frame ones, dropping some. The sample records more than 400,000 clones, around 96% being singletons. The specimen was naive CD4+ T cells sorted from blood. These receptors were collected from a woman aged 30 to 39 in good health. Both conserved end residues are part of each CDR3. Fields, in order: clone size, J gene, V gene, D gene, CDR3 length, CDR3 DNA, CDR3 protein. A D gene is named only where the DNA matches it firmly. Size values are once, few and many counts, or a class for expanded clones, and some rows have none.

clone_size: .
j_call: TRBJ1-4
v_call: TRBV1
d_call: .
cdr3_length: 16
cdr3_nt: TGCACCATATTTGTCGGGCTGCCAGCAACTAATGAAAAACTGTTTTTT
cdr3_aa: CTIFVGLPATNEKLFF

clone_size: .
j_call: TRBJ2-7
v_call: TRBV6-1
d_call: TRBD2
cdr3_length: 14
cdr3_nt: TGTGCCAGCAGTCCCGGGACTAGCCTGTACGAGCAGTACTTC
cdr3_aa: CASSPGTSLYEQYF

clone_size: .
j_call: TRBJ2-5
v_call: TRBV5-5
d_call: TRBD2
cdr3_length: 14
cdr3_nt: TGTGCCAGCAGCTTGGGGGCTAGCGGGGAGACCCAGTACTTC
cdr3_aa: CASSLGASGETQYF

clone_size: .
j_call: TRBJ2-3
v_call: TRBV30
d_call: TRBD2
cdr3_length: 19
cdr3_nt: TGTGCCTGGAGTGTACGCCGGGGCGGACTAGCGGGAGTAACAGATACGCAGTATTTT
cdr3_aa: CAWSVRRGGLAGVTDTQYF

clone_size: .
j_call: TRBJ2-5
v_call: TRBV11-1
d_call: .
cdr3_length: 13
cdr3_nt: TGTGCCAGCAGCTTAAACTGGGATATGGGGCAGTACTTC
cdr3_aa: CASSLNWDMGQYF

clone_size: .
j_call: TRBJ1-5
v_call: TRBV5-6
d_call: TRBD1
cdr3_length: 16
cdr3_nt: TGTGCCAGCAGCTTAGGACAGGGATCCAACAATCAGCCCCAGCATTTT
cdr3_aa: CASSLGQGSNNQPQHF

clone_size: once
j_call: TRBJ2-2
v_call: TRBV5-1
d_call: .
cdr3_length: 14
cdr3_nt: TGCGCCAGCAGCGACCCCCCGAACACCGGGGAGCTGTTTTTT
cdr3_aa: CASSDPPNTGELFF

clone_size: .
j_call: TRBJ1-1
v_call: TRBV18
d_call: .
cdr3_length: 15
cdr3_nt: TGTGCCAGCTCACCAAGGCGGGCGCAAGACACTGAAGCTTTCTTT
cdr3_aa: CASSPRRAQDTEAFF

clone_size: .
j_call: TRBJ2-3
v_call: TRBV4-2
d_call: TRBD2
cdr3_length: 17
cdr3_nt: TGTGCCAGCAGCCAGACCTCTAGCGGGGTATATCTCGATACGCAGTATTTT
cdr3_aa: CASSQTSSGVYLDTQYF

clone_size: .
j_call: TRBJ2-5
v_call: TRBV6-5
d_call: .
cdr3_length: 15
cdr3_nt: TGTGCCAGCAGTTACTCGGGCAGGGGAGGAGAGACCCAGTACTTC
cdr3_aa: CASSYSGRGGETQYF

clone_size: .
j_call: TRBJ1-2
v_call: TRBV6-6
d_call: TRBD1
cdr3_length: 15
cdr3_nt: TGTGCCAGCAGTTACTCGACAGGGGACCTGCTTGGCTACACCTTC
cdr3_aa: CASSYSTGDLLGYTF

clone_size: .
j_call: TRBJ1-3
v_call: TRBV28
d_call: TRBD1
cdr3_length: 16
cdr3_nt: TGTGCCAGCAGTTTAACGGGACAGTTCTCTGGAAACACCATATATTTT
cdr3_aa: CASSLTGQFSGNTIYF

clone_size: .
j_call: TRBJ1-1
v_call: TRBV6-5
d_call: .
cdr3_length: 14
cdr3_nt: TGTGCCAGCAGTTATGGCAGGTTGAACACTGAAGCTTTCTTT
cdr3_aa: CASSYGRLNTEAFF

clone_size: .
j_call: TRBJ1-2
v_call: TRBV28
d_call: .
cdr3_length: 13
cdr3_nt: TGTGCCAGCAGTTTAACGGGGGGATATGGCTACACCTTC
cdr3_aa: CASSLTGGYGYTF

clone_size: .
j_call: TRBJ2-1
v_call: TRBV27
d_call: TRBD2
cdr3_length: 17
cdr3_nt: TGTGCCAGCAGTCCAACGCCGGGACTAGCGGGAGTAGATGAGCAGTTCTTC
cdr3_aa: CASSPTPGLAGVDEQFF

clone_size: .
j_call: TRBJ2-7
v_call: TRBV6-5
d_call: TRBD1
cdr3_length: 16
cdr3_nt: TGTGCCAGCAGTTGGGGACAGGGGGCCCTCACCTACGAGCAGTACTTC
cdr3_aa: CASSWGQGALTYEQYF

clone_size: once
j_call: TRBJ1-1
v_call: TRBV28
d_call: TRBD1
cdr3_length: 15
cdr3_nt: TGTGCCAGCAGTTCAACGGGACAGGGGGGCACTGAAGCTTTCTTT
cdr3_aa: CASSSTGQGGTEAFF

clone_size: .
j_call: TRBJ2-3
v_call: TRBV7-9
d_call: TRBD2
cdr3_length: 17
cdr3_nt: TGTGCCAGCAGCTCCCGTTGGCGGGAGGGGGGCACAGATACGCAGTATTTT
cdr3_aa: CASSSRWREGGTDTQYF

clone_size: .
j_call: TRBJ2-1
v_call: TRBV6-5
d_call: TRBD1
cdr3_length: 15
cdr3_nt: TGTGCCAGCAGTCAAAACGGACAGGTTTACAATGAGCAGTTCTTC
cdr3_aa: CASSQNGQVYNEQFF

clone_size: .
j_call: TRBJ2-1
v_call: TRBV27
d_call: TRBD1
cdr3_length: 16
cdr3_nt: TGTGCCAGCAGTTCCAGGGGGCTAAGCTCCTACAATGAGCAGTTCTTC
cdr3_aa: CASSSRGLSSYNEQFF

clone_size: .
j_call: TRBJ1-2
v_call: TRBV9
d_call: .
cdr3_length: 16
cdr3_nt: TGTGCCAGCAGCGTAGTACCGGCCGGCACAAACTATGGCTACACCTTC
cdr3_aa: CASSVVPAGTNYGYTF

clone_size: .
j_call: TRBJ2-2
v_call: TRBV11-3
d_call: .
cdr3_length: 14
cdr3_nt: TGTGCCAGCAAAAAGGTCGAGGGGACCGGGGAGCTGTTTTTT
cdr3_aa: CASKKVEGTGELFF

clone_size: .
j_call: TRBJ2-7
v_call: TRBV11-3
d_call: .
cdr3_length: 13
cdr3_nt: TGTGCCAGCAGCTTAGGTACTATTTACGAGCAGTACTTC
cdr3_aa: CASSLGTIYEQYF

clone_size: .
j_call: TRBJ1-4
v_call: TRBV18
d_call: TRBD1
cdr3_length: 14
cdr3_nt: TGTGCCAGCTCATCCGGACAGGGGAATGAAAAACTGTTTTTT
cdr3_aa: CASSSGQGNEKLFF

clone_size: .
j_call: TRBJ2-7
v_call: TRBV4-1
d_call: TRBD1
cdr3_length: 17
cdr3_nt: TGCGCCAGCAGCCAAGTTATGACAGGGGTAGCCACCTACGAGCAGTACTTC
cdr3_aa: CASSQVMTGVATYEQYF

clone_size: .
j_call: TRBJ1-1
v_call: TRBV6-1
d_call: .
cdr3_length: 15
cdr3_nt: TGTGCCAGCAGTGAGGTAGCTCAAATGGACACTGAAGCTTTCTTT
cdr3_aa: CASSEVAQMDTEAFF

clone_size: .
j_call: TRBJ2-7
v_call: TRBV7-8
d_call: .
cdr3_length: 17
cdr3_nt: TGTGCCAGCAGCTGGGGCAGGGGTTATCCGAAAGGGTACGAGCAGTACTTC
cdr3_aa: CASSWGRGYPKGYEQYF

clone_size: .
j_call: TRBJ1-5
v_call: TRBV7-2
d_call: .
cdr3_length: 15
cdr3_nt: TGTGCCAGCAGCTTAGTGGACGGACTGAATCAGCCCCAGCATTTT
cdr3_aa: CASSLVDGLNQPQHF

clone_size: .
j_call: TRBJ1-1
v_call: TRBV9
d_call: TRBD1
cdr3_length: 14
cdr3_nt: TGTGCCAGCAGCGACAGGGGTCTGAACACTGAAGCTTTCTTT
cdr3_aa: CASSDRGLNTEAFF

clone_size: once
j_call: TRBJ1-3
v_call: TRBV18
d_call: TRBD1
cdr3_length: 15
cdr3_nt: TGTGCCAGCTCACCACCGGGACAGGGGCCAAACACCATATATTTT
cdr3_aa: CASSPPGQGPNTIYF

clone_size: .
j_call: TRBJ2-7
v_call: TRBV5-1
d_call: TRBD2
cdr3_length: 13
cdr3_nt: TGCGCCAGCAGCTTCCTTAGCGGGAGTCAGCAGTACTTC
cdr3_aa: CASSFLSGSQQYF

clone_size: .
j_call: TRBJ2-1
v_call: TRBV9
d_call: .
cdr3_length: 15
cdr3_nt: TGTGCCAGCAGCGCCGTAGTCGCCTCCTACAATGAGCAGTTCTTC
cdr3_aa: CASSAVVASYNEQFF

clone_size: .
j_call: TRBJ1-2
v_call: TRBV2
d_call: .
cdr3_length: 12
cdr3_nt: TGTGCCAGCAGCTCATCGGACAGTGGCTACACCTTC
cdr3_aa: CASSSSDSGYTF

clone_size: .
j_call: TRBJ2-7
v_call: TRBV7-2
d_call: TRBD2
cdr3_length: 15
cdr3_nt: TGTGCCAGCAGCCTACCCCCCACTAGCGGGAGGGAGCAGTACTTC
cdr3_aa: CASSLPPTSGREQYF

clone_size: .
j_call: TRBJ1-5
v_call: TRBV19
d_call: .
cdr3_length: 16
cdr3_nt: TGTGCCAGTAGTAGGACCACAGGGCTTCGGAATCAGCCCCAGCATTTT
cdr3_aa: CASSRTTGLRNQPQHF

clone_size: .
j_call: TRBJ2-7
v_call: TRBV5-1
d_call: TRBD2
cdr3_length: 16
cdr3_nt: TGCGCCAGCAGCTTGATACCGTTGGCGGGAGCCCACGAGCAGTACTTC
cdr3_aa: CASSLIPLAGAHEQYF

clone_size: .
j_call: TRBJ1-3
v_call: TRBV13
d_call: .
cdr3_length: 18
cdr3_nt: TGTGCCAGCAGCCGAATCGGTGAGGCCTTTAAGGCTGGAAACACCATATATTTT
cdr3_aa: CASSRIGEAFKAGNTIYF

clone_size: once
j_call: TRBJ1-3
v_call: TRBV7-9
d_call: TRBD1
cdr3_length: 19
cdr3_nt: TGTGCCAGCAGCTTAGGACAGGGTCAGGCAGACTGGCTCGGAAACACCATATATTTT
cdr3_aa: CASSLGQGQADWLGNTIYF

clone_size: .
j_call: TRBJ1-4
v_call: TRBV18
d_call: .
cdr3_length: 13
cdr3_nt: TGTGCCAGCTCACCTGGGGAGATTGAAAAACTGTTTTTT
cdr3_aa: CASSPGEIEKLFF

clone_size: .
j_call: TRBJ2-3
v_call: TRBV4-2
d_call: .
cdr3_length: 15
cdr3_nt: TGTGCCAGCAGCTTTCCGGGACACAACACAGATACGCAGTATTTT
cdr3_aa: CASSFPGHNTDTQYF

clone_size: .
j_call: TRBJ2-5
v_call: TRBV2
d_call: TRBD2
cdr3_length: 16
cdr3_nt: TGTGCCAGCAGTGAAGCGCTGACTAGCGACCAAGAGACCCAGTACTTC
cdr3_aa: CASSEALTSDQETQYF

clone_size: .
j_call: TRBJ1-6
v_call: TRBV6-5
d_call: .
cdr3_length: 14
cdr3_nt: TGTGCCAGCAGTTACGGGGACGGCCATTCACCCCTCCACTTT
cdr3_aa: CASSYGDGHSPLHF

clone_size: .
j_call: TRBJ2-7
v_call: TRBV5-8
d_call: TRBD2
cdr3_length: 15
cdr3_nt: TGTGCCAGCAGCCCCGACCGCGGGAGTTTAAACGAGCAGTACTTC
cdr3_aa: CASSPDRGSLNEQYF

clone_size: .
j_call: TRBJ2-3
v_call: TRBV6-6
d_call: .
cdr3_length: 15
cdr3_nt: TGTGCCAGCAGTCTCAGGGACCGCAGCACAGATACGCAGTATTTT
cdr3_aa: CASSLRDRSTDTQYF

clone_size: .
j_call: TRBJ2-7
v_call: TRBV18
d_call: TRBD2
cdr3_length: 15
cdr3_nt: TGTGCCAGCTCAACGGGGACTAGCAGCTCCTACGAGCAGTACTTC
cdr3_aa: CASSTGTSSSYEQYF